This T cell receptor beta chain was recorded in a study of CD4 T cell repertoires in COVID-19. Study observations and caveats: Two or all three memory subsets shared several highly expanded SARS-CoV-2-reactive clonotypes. SARS-CoV and/or HKU1 spike cultures shared between 7 and 25% of SARS-CoV-2 clonotypes.

As regards this clone: Antigen unknown.

This table comes from immunoSEQ multiplex PCR, and its TCRdb copy is limited to in-frame clones, with some not included. This sample carries fewer than 100,000 clones, 80% to 90% of them seen once, and the ten largest clones take about 0.58%. Donors had recovered from mild-to-severe COVID-19. No culture step preceded sequencing of the ex vivo isolated memory T cells. V dropped 5 bases and J dropped 0 bases, with 10 bases sitting between them. The CDR3 covers 13 residues. Germline V gene sequence: CDR1 SQVTM, CDR2 ANQGSEA. This chain links TRBV29-1 with TRBJ2-5; a weak D match, TRBD2 (6 bases). The specimen comprised CD4+ T cells from peripheral blood, sampled after recovery from COVID-19. This receptor was taken from a human donor who had COVID-19. CDR3: CSVRGLYQETQYF. CDR3 nucleotide sequence: TGCAGCGTTCGGGGACTGTACCAAGAGACCCAGTACTTC.